One sample yielded the 27 T cell receptor delta chains listed below, sequenced in a study of γδ T cells in repeated Plasmodium falciparum infection. Vgamma9/Vdelta2+ and Vdelta2-negative gammadelta T cells were flow-sorted from PBMC for bulk sequencing. TCRdb re-called clones from the multiplex PCR reads using CATT. The table has approximately 90,000 delta-chain clones, 0.9% to 1% seen once. Sequencing was performed on gamma-delta T cells from blood. Receptors originate from a pool of human donors (malaria-infected and uninfected, not separated).

In its sample, this clone was seen many times. At residue 7, TCRdb's protein disagrees with the DNA translation; the protein shown here derives from the DNA. The gene calls are TRDV1 and TRDJ1; 10 nucleotides match TRDD3. Germline V lookup: CDR1 TSWWSYY, CDR2 QGS. The CDR3 is 21 amino acids. The CDR3, as DNA: TGTGCTCTTGGGGAAATTGACCTAAATACCCTTACTGGGGGATGTTCCGACAAACTCATCTTT. It specifies CALGEIDLNTLTGGCSDKLIF.

On this clone: This DNA translates differently at residue 12 from the TCRdb protein, which is that of a much larger clone; a read error is likely, and the protein shown is the DNA's own translation. The V gene is given as TRDV2, and no J gene call is available. From germline, CDR1 is GEAIGNYY and CDR2 EKD. This CDR3 is built from 14 residues. Here the CDR3 DNA reads TGTGCCTGTGACACTTTCGCCCACACCGATAAACCCATCTTT. Translating it yields CACDTFAHTDKPIF.

Note on this clone: This DNA translates differently at residue 17 from the TCRdb protein, which is that of a much larger clone; a read error is likely, and the protein shown is the DNA's own translation. The CDR3 sequence is CALGVPGGGGYETDKLTF. As DNA, the CDR3 is TGTGCTCTTGGGGTCCCTGGGGGTGGGGGATACGAGACCGATAAACTCACCTTT. The V segment is TRDV1, and no J call was made; the D segment call TRDD3 is taken from the table without a DNA check. This CDR3 has 18 residues. Germline CDR1 TSWWSYY, CDR2 QGS.

This clone occurred a few times. This DNA's translation differs at residue 12 from TCRdb's protein, which comes from a much larger clone; a read error is likely, and the protein shown is translated from the DNA. The V and J genes are TRDV2 and TRDJ3, with TRDD3 matching 9 bases. Here the J gene came from matching the DNA to germline, since TCRdb omits it. Germline V CDR1 and CDR2: GEAIGNYY, EKD. J lost 0 bases, V lost 0 bases, and 14 bases had no gene match. There are 22 residues in the CDR3. Here the CDR3 reads CACDTVDITGGRSSWDTRQMFF. In DNA, the CDR3 is TGTGCCTGTGACACCGTGGACATTACTGGGGGACGAAGCTCCTGGGACACCCGACAGATGTTTTTC.

This clone occurred many times. The chain joins TRDV2 to TRDJ1; 13 nucleotides line up with TRDD3. The CDR3 runs 19 residues. With V trimmed by 3 bases and J by 0 bases, 12 bases remained unmatched. Germline V CDR1 and CDR2: GEAIGNYY, EKD. CDR3 in DNA: TGTGCCTGTGACCCGGTACTGGGGGATACGCGGCTAAACACCGATAAACTCATCTTT. Its protein is CACDPVLGDTRLNTDKLIF.

This clone was seen repeatedly, ten times or more. This chain links TRDV1 with TRDJ1; D possibly corresponds to TRDD3 (5 bases). Trimming took 5 bases from V and 0 from J, leaving 10 bases between them. This CDR3 comprises 14 residues. From germline, CDR1 is TSWWSYY and CDR2 QGS. CDR3 sequence: CALGNGGYTDKLIF. The DNA of the CDR3 is TGTGCTCTTGGGAACGGGGGGTACACCGATAAACTCATCTTT.

As for this clone: This DNA translates differently at residue 16 from the TCRdb protein, which is that of a much larger clone; a read error is likely, and the protein shown is the DNA's own translation. No J gene was named, though the V gene is TRDV1; the table gives TRDD3 as D, unverified against the DNA. The CDR3 extends over 18 amino acids. Germline CDR1 TSWWSYY, CDR2 QGS. The CDR3 DNA is TGTGCTCTTACTTTAGCCATTACTGGGGATTCTTACACCGATAAACCCATCTTT. Amino acids: CALTLAITGDSYTDKPIF.

With respect to this clone: The likely explanation is a read error, given a far larger clone one base away. Other DNA sequences in the sample encode the same CDR3. This chain joins TRDV2 and TRDJ1; D remains unclear. TCRdb does not report a J gene; here it was assigned by matching the DNA to germline references. The V gene's germline CDR1 is GEAIGNYY and CDR2 EKD. This CDR3 has 15 residues. CDR3 DNA: TGCGCCTGTGACACCGGCGGGAGCTACACCGATAAACTCATCTTT. Protein sequence: CACDTGGSYTDKLIF.

Comment on this clone: TCRdb's listed protein matches a much larger clone and diverges from this DNA's translation at residue 10, likely through a read error; the protein shown comes from the DNA. V is TRDV2 and J is TRDJ1; 11 bases agree with TRDD3. The J gene, not given by TCRdb, was assigned here from a germline match of the nucleotide sequence. Trimming took 5 bases from V and 1 from J; bases not matched to a gene: 23. The length of the CDR3 is 21 residues. From germline, CDR1 is GEAIGNYY and CDR2 EKD. As DNA, the CDR3 is TGTGCCTGTGCCCCTTGCCTAACCGCGGACTGGGGGATAAGGGGCACCGATAAACTCATCTTT. This translates into CACAPCLTADWGIRGTDKLIF.

Comment on this clone: The TCRdb record carries a much larger clone's protein, which differs from this DNA's translation at residue 10; a read error is the likely cause, and the protein listed here is the DNA translation. In DNA, the CDR3 is TGTGCTCTTGGGGAACTAGCAGATCTCGGTACTGGGGGATACACCGATAAACTCATCTTT. It is translated as CALGELADLGTGGYTDKLIF. The rearrangement joins TRDV1 to TRDJ1, with 10 bases aligning to TRDD3. TCRdb offers no J gene call, so here the DNA was matched to germline to obtain one. The ends lost 0 bases at V and 0 bases at J; junction bases unmatched: 13. CDR1 and CDR2 (germline): TSWWSYY, QGS. The CDR3 contains 20 residues.

This clone was observed at least ten times. The rearrangement links TRDV2 to TRDJ1; TRDD3 aligns across 8 bases. After removal of 3 bases from V and 2 bases from J, the junction contained 25 bases not matched to a gene. This CDR3 is 21 amino acids long. Germline CDR1 is GEAIGNYY and CDR2 is EKD. The CDR3 nucleotides read TGTGCCTGTGACGTAATCGATGGGGATACTGACGCGCTGGAAGGGACCGATAAACTCATCTTT. Its protein product is CACDVIDGDTDALEGTDKLIF.

Details on this clone: The TCRdb record carries a much larger clone's protein, which differs from this DNA's translation at residue 22; a read error is the likely cause, and the protein listed here is the DNA translation. The chain combines TRDV1 with TRDJ1; 7 bases fit TRDD2. TCRdb offers no J gene call, so here the DNA was matched to germline to obtain one. After removal of 2 bases from V and 4 bases from J, the junction contained 43 bases not matched to a gene. Looked up from germline, CDR1 is TSWWSYY and CDR2 is QGS. This CDR3 is 27 amino acids long. Here the CDR3 reads CALGEARGAGGFPTSILLTQYIDKLIF. The CDR3 nucleotides are TGTGCTCTTGGGGAAGCCCGGGGAGCCGGGGGCTTTCCTACTTCCATCCTCCTTACTCAGTACATCGATAAACTCATCTTT.

This clone was seen a few times. A far larger clone is one base from this, pointing to a likely read error. Within the sample, other DNA sequences also encode this same CDR3. The chain joins TRDV1 to TRDJ1; D is unresolved. Trimming removed 2 bases from V and 0 bases from J, with 19 bases in between. This CDR3 contains 18 residues. The germline V gene has CDR1 TSWWSYY and CDR2 QGS. The CDR3 DNA reads TGTGCTCTTGGGGAAATCGCTCAAGTCGTCCCCCACACCGATAAACTCATCTTT. Translation gives CALGEIAQVVPHTDKLIF.

In its sample, this clone was seen a few times. The J gene is TRDJ1, the V gene TRDV2; 10 bases match TRDD3. Germline matching of the DNA provided the J gene here, since TCRdb leaves it blank. Germline V lookup: CDR1 GEAIGNYY, CDR2 EKD. This CDR3 region has 22 residues. J gave up 4 bases and V 2 bases, and 27 bases lay outside the gene matches. The CDR3 sequence is CACDMVGLTGGSGTKTNDKLIF. CDR3 nucleotide sequence: TGTGCCTGTGACATGGTGGGACTGACTGGGGGATCCGGGACCAAGACTAACGATAAACTCATCTTT.

This clone was detected a few times. This DNA's translation and the protein TCRdb lists, from a much larger clone, do not match at residue 19, likely due to a read error; the protein shown is translated from the DNA. For the V gene the call is TRDV1; the J gene has no call; the table's TRDD3 call for D was not verified on the DNA. Germline values: CDR1 TSWWSYY, CDR2 QGS. The CDR3 is 20 amino acids. The CDR3: CALGNRRILPLGDTADKLTF. DNA of the CDR3: TGTGCTCTTGGGAATCGGCGGATCCTACCTTTGGGGGATACGGCCGATAAACTCACCTTT.

This clone is termed medium-sized. The same CDR3 also results from other DNA sequences found in this sample. This chain uses TRDV1 with TRDJ1; D is undetermined. The germline V gene has CDR1 TSWWSYY and CDR2 QGS. Trimming left V 1 base short and J 4 bases short, with 10 bases between. The length of the CDR3 is 14 residues. Here the CDR3 reads CALGEPELGDKLIF. The CDR3 DNA follows: TGTGCTCTTGGGGAACCGGAACTTGGCGATAAACTCATCTTT.

This clone was counted between two and nine times. This may be a read error: a much more frequent sequence differs by one nucleotide. In the same sample, other DNA sequences code for this CDR3. This rearrangement joins TRDV1 to TRDJ1, with 9 bases that match TRDD3. The CDR3 totals 25 residues. Germline CDR1 TSWWSYY, CDR2 QGS. V was clipped by 0 bases and J by 2 bases; unmatched bases: 31. CDR3 sequence: CALGELKVYPFLKMGDNGGTDKLIF. CDR3 bases: TGTGCTCTTGGGGAACTAAAGGTATACCCCTTCCTGAAGATGGGGGATAATGGAGGGACCGATAAACTCATCTTT.

Only a few counts were recorded for this clone. One base separates it from a far larger clone, so it is likely a read error. Other DNA sequences within the sample encode an identical CDR3. The chain combines TRDV2 with TRDJ3, with 13 bases identical to TRDD3. Matching the DNA to germline supplied the J gene, which TCRdb does not give. J gave up 4 bases and V 2 bases, and 7 bases lay outside the gene matches. This CDR3 has 19 residues. Germline values: CDR1 GEAIGNYY, CDR2 EKD. The CDR3 DNA sequence: TGTGCCTGTGACAGTACTGGGGGATACGGCTCTTGGGACACCCGACAGATGTTTTTC. Protein sequence: CACDSTGGYGSWDTRQMFF.

This clone was counted a few times. The mismatch at residue 4 between this DNA's translation and the TCRdb protein of a much larger clone likely reflects a read error; the protein shown is translated from the DNA. This sequence joins TRDV1 and TRDJ1; TRDD3 agrees at 8 bases. This CDR3 region has 19 residues. CDR1 and CDR2 (germline): TSWWSYY, QGS. In DNA form, the CDR3 reads TGTGCTCTTGAGGAACTAGAAAGGTCGGATCTGGGGGACGCTTCAAAACTCATCTTT. Amino acids: CALEELERSDLGDASKLIF.

As regards this clone: This DNA's translation and the protein TCRdb lists, from a much larger clone, do not match at residue 4, likely due to a read error; the protein shown is translated from the DNA. The chain joins TRDV2 to TRDJ1; 11 positions match TRDD3. The J gene is not listed in TCRdb, so it was assigned here from a DNA match to germline. Germline V lookup: CDR1 GEAIGNYY, CDR2 EKD. The CDR3 covers 20 residues. The V and J ends lost 5 bases and 4 bases, in that order; junction bases with no gene match: 23. As DNA, the CDR3 is TGTGCCTGTGGCCCCCTTCGACCCGTTACTGGGGGATATACCGACGATAAACTCATCTTT. Its translation is CACGPLRPVTGGYTDDKLIF.

This clone was detected a few times. A far bigger clonotype differs at one base, so this is likely a read error. Other DNA sequences in the sample encode the same CDR3. The chain links TRDV2 to TRDJ1, with 9 bases aligning to TRDD3. The J gene, left out of TCRdb, was set here by checking the DNA against germline. Unmatched junction bases numbered 18, after V lost 0 bases and J lost 2 bases. Germline CDR1 GEAIGNYY, CDR2 EKD. The CDR3 has 20 residues. The CDR3 DNA reads as TGTGCCTGTGACACCTTACCCCGTCTGGGGGATTTGAAGCTTACCGATAAACTCATCTTT. Translated, it gives CACDTLPRLGDLKLTDKLIF.

Details on this clone: This is likely an artifact of a read error, given a far larger clone one base away. The sample carries other DNA sequences with the same CDR3. The V gene is given as TRDV2, and no J gene call is available; the table names TRDD3, a call not compared with the DNA. Germline V lookup: CDR1 GEAIGNYY, CDR2 EKD. CDR3 length: 15 amino acids. The CDR3 loop is CACDKLGDTRRLLIF. The CDR3 DNA is TGTGCCTGTGACAAACTGGGGGATACACGTCGTCTTCTCATCTTT.

This clone was observed a few times. Translating this DNA gives a protein that differs at residue 4 from the TCRdb one, which belongs to a much larger clone; a read error is likely, and the protein shown is this translation. The chain combines TRDV2 with TRDJ1; 9 positions match TRDD3. Assignment of the J gene here rests on matching the DNA to germline, because TCRdb gives none. From germline, CDR1 is GEAIGNYY and CDR2 EKD. Unmatched junction bases numbered 7, after V lost 5 bases and J lost 4 bases. The CDR3 sequence is 14 residues long. The CDR3 is CACVPLGDYDKLIF. The DNA for the CDR3 is TGTGCCTGTGTCCCACTGGGGGACTACGATAAACTCATCTTT.

A note on this clone: TCRdb shows a much larger clone's protein in place of this DNA's translation, and the two differ at residue 19, likely through a read error; the protein shown is translated from the DNA. The V gene is TRDV1; the J gene was not called; TRDD3 is taken as the D call from the table, unchecked against the DNA. Germline CDR1 is TSWWSYY and CDR2 is QGS. The CDR3 is made up of 21 amino acids. In nucleotides, the CDR3 is TGTGCTCTTGGGGAACAAAACCACTTTCCTGAGGAATCCTGGGACACCCGACAGGTGTTTTTC. Its protein product is CALGEQNHFPEESWDTRQVFF.

Only a few counts were recorded for this clone. This likely reflects a read error, since a far larger clone is one base away. Other nucleotide sequences from this sample produce the same CDR3. The chain links TRDV1 to TRDJ1; D is perhaps TRDD3 (5 bases). The J gene, missing from TCRdb, was assigned here through DNA to germline matching. Per germline, CDR1 TSWWSYY and CDR2 QGS. The CDR3 is made up of 15 amino acids. CDR3 amino acids: CALGECPRGTDKLIF. The CDR3 nucleotides read TGTGCTCTCGGGGAATGCCCTCGGGGCACCGATAAACTCATCTTT.

Worth noting for this clone: A far larger clone is off by one base, so a read error is likely. Other DNA sequences in this specimen translate into the identical CDR3. The chain combines TRDV2 with TRDJ1, with TRDD3 identical over 10 bases. The J gene was missing in TCRdb and was found by matching the end of the DNA to germline. Germline V gene data show CDR1 as GEAIGNYY and CDR2 as EKD. The CDR3 extends over 19 amino acids. The CDR3 protein is CACDTMRVWGIGTTDKLIF. The CDR3 DNA reads TGTGCCTGCGACACGATGAGAGTCTGGGGGATAGGAACGACCGATAAACTCATCTTT.

This clone was counted a few times. A single base is all that separates this from a far larger clone, so a read error is likely. The sample carries other DNA sequences with the same CDR3. The chain links TRDV1 to TRDJ1; TRDD3 matches 10 bases. TCRdb offers no J gene call, so here the DNA was matched to germline to obtain one. CDR3 length equals 18 residues. V lost 0 bases to trimming and J lost 0 bases; unmatched junction nucleotides: 7. The V gene's germline CDR1 is TSWWSYY and CDR2 QGS. CDR3 sequence reads: CALGELELGDLYTDKLIF. Here the CDR3 DNA reads TGTGCTCTTGGGGAACTAGAACTGGGGGATCTATACACCGATAAACTCATCTTT.